Each of the 6 T cell receptor beta chains below was sequenced from the same sample in a study of cytomegalovirus exposure and HLA in healthy donors. PCR primers comprised 60 Vbeta and 13 Jbeta primers. Sequenced by immunoSEQ multiplex PCR; TCRdb stores in-frame clones only, minus some. Altogether 160,000 or so clones are present, roughly four fifths being singletons, with the ten largest covering over 2.5%. The sequenced sample consisted of PBMCs. The receptors stem from a female donor in good health and CMV-seronegative.

This clone was counted a single time. The V call is TRBV11-3, the J call TRBJ2-1; 10 nucleotides agree with TRBD2. In germline, CDR1 is SGHNT, CDR2 YENEEA. J lost 7 bases, V lost 0 bases, and 12 bases had no gene match. CDR3 size: 18 residues. As DNA, the CDR3 is TGTGCCAGCAGCTTAGAGGGGCAGCTAGCGGGGGTGGGAAATGAGCAGTTCTTC. It translates to CASSLEGQLAGVGNEQFF.

J is TRBJ2-5 and V is TRBV5-1; D not certain. CDR3 length: 13 amino acids. Trimming took off 2 bases at V and 2 bases at J, with 7 bases between the two ends. Germline V gene data show CDR1 as SGHRS and CDR2 as YFSETQ. CDR3 amino acids: CASSFAAQETQYF. The CDR3 region has the DNA TGCGCCAGCAGCTTTGCCGCGCAAGAGACCCAGTACTTC.

In this sample, this clone turned up a few times. The rearrangement uses TRBV28 and TRBJ2-7, with 7 positions matching TRBD1. From germline, CDR1 is MDHEN and CDR2 SYDVKM. The CDR3 consists of 14 residues. V trimming: 4 bases; J trimming: 5 bases; junction bases outside the gene matches: 8. The CDR3 coding sequence is TGTGCCAGCAGTTCCCGACAGGGTCGAGACGAGCAGTACTTC. Translation gives CASSSRQGRDEQYF. The full variable domain, completed using reference TRBV28 and TRBJ2-7, is DVKVTQSSRYLVKRTGEKVFLECVQDMDHENMFWYRQDPGLGLRLIYFSYDVKMKEKGDIPEGYSVSREKKERFSLILESASTNQTSMYLCASSSRQGRDEQYFGPGTRLTVT.

This chain connects TRBV28 to TRBJ1-5, with D perhaps TRBD1 (5 bases). This CDR3 is built from 15 residues. Trimming pared 7 bases from V and 2 bases from J, leaving 15 bases between. The V gene's germline CDR1 is MDHEN and CDR2 SYDVKM. CDR3 loop: CASKQRGGGNQPQHF. CDR3 nucleotide sequence: TGTGCCAGCAAACAGAGGGGAGGGGGCAATCAGCCCCAGCATTTT.

This chain uses TRBV7-9 with TRBJ2-3, with a possible D match to TRBD2 (6 bases). The CDR3 extends over 15 amino acids. Deletions cut 5 bases from V and 2 bases from J, with 14 bases between. Germline CDR1 and CDR2: SEHNR and FQNEAQ (reference sequence). The CDR3 is CASSRPGRDTDTQYF. The CDR3 coding sequence is TGTGCCAGCAGCAGACCCGGGCGGGACACAGATACGCAGTATTTT. Complete variable domain (other parts from reference TRBV7-9 and TRBJ2-3): DTGVSQNPRHKITKRGQNVTFRCDPISEHNRLYWYRQTLGQGPEFLTYFQNEAQLEKSRLLSDRFSAERPKGSFSTLEIQRTEQGDSAMYLCASSRPGRDTDTQYFGPGTRLTVL.

The chain links TRBV28 to TRBJ2-1; 9 bases map to TRBD2. The CDR3 length is 15 residues. V lost 3 bases, J lost 3 bases, and 3 bases stayed unmatched. Germline CDR1 reads MDHEN; CDR2 reads SYDVKM. The CDR3: CASSFASGIYNEQFF. The CDR3 DNA sequence: TGTGCCAGCAGTTTCGCTAGCGGGATCTACAATGAGCAGTTCTTC. Full variable domain (missing parts from reference TRBV28 and TRBJ2-1): DVKVTQSSRYLVKRTGEKVFLECVQDMDHENMFWYRQDPGLGLRLIYFSYDVKMKEKGDIPEGYSVSREKKERFSLILESASTNQTSMYLCASSFASGIYNEQFFGPGTRLTVL.